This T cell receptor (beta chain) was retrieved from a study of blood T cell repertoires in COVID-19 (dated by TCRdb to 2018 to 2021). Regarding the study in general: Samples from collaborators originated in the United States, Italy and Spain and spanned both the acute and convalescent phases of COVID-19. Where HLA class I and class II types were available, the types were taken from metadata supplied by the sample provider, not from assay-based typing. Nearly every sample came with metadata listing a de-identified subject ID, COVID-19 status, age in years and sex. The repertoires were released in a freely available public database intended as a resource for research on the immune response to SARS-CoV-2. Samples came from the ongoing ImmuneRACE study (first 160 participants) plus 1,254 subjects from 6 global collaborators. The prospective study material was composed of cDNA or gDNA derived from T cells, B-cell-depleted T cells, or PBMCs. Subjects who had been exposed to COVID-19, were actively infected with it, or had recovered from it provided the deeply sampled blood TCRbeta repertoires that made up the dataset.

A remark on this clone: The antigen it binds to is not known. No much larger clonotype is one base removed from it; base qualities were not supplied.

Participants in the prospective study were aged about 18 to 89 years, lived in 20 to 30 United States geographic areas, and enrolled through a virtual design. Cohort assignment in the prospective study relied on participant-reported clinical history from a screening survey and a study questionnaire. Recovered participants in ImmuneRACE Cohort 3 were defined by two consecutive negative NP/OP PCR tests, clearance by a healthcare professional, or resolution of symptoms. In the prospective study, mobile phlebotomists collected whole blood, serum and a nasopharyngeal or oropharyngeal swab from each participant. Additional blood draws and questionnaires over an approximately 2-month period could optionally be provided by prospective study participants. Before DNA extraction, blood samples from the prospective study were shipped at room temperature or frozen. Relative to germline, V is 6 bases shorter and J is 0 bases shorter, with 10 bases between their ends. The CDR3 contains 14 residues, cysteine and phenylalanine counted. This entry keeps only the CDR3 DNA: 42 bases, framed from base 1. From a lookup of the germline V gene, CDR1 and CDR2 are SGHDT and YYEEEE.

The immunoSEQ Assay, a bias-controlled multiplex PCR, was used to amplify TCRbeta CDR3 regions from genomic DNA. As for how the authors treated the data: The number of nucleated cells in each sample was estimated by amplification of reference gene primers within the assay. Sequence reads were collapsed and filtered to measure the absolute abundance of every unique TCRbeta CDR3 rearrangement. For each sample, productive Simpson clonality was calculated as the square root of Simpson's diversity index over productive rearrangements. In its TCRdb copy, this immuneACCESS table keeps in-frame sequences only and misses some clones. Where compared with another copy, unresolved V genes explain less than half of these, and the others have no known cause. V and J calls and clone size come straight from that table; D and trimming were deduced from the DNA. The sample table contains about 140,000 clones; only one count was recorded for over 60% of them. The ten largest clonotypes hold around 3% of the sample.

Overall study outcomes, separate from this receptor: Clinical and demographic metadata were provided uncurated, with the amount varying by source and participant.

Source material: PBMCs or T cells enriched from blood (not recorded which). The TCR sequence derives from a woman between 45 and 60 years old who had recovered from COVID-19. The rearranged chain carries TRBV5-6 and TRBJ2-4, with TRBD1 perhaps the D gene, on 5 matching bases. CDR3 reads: CASTQGLAKNIQYF. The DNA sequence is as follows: TGTGCCAGCACCCAGGGATTAGCCAAAAACATTCAGTACTTC.